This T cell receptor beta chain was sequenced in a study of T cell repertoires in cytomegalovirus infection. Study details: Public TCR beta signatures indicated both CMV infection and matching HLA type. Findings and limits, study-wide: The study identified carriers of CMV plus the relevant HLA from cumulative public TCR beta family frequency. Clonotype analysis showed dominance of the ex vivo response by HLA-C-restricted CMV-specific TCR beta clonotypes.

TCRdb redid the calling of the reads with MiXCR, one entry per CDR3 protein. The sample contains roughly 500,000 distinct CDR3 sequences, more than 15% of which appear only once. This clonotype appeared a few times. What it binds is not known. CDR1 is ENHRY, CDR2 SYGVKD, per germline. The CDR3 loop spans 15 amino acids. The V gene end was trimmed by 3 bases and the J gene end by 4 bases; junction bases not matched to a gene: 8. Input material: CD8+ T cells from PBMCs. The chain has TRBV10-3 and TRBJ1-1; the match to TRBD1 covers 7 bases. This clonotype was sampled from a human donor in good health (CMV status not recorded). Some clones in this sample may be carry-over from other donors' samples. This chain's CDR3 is CAISEGMTGPTEAFF. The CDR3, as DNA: TGTGCCATCAGTGAAGGTATGACAGGGCCCACTGAAGCTTTCTTT.